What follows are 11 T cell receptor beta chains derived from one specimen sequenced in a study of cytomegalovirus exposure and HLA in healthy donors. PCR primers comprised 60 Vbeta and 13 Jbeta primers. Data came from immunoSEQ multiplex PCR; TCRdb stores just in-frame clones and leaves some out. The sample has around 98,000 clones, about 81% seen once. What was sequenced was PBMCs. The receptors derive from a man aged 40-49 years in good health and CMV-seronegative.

CDR3 in DNA: TGTGCCAGTAGTATAACCCCAGGGGCAGGGGAGCAGTACTTC. The encoded protein is CASSITPGAGEQYF. This chain links TRBV19 with TRBJ2-7, with D possibly matching TRBD1 (6 bases). CDR1 is LNHDA and CDR2 is SQIVND in the germline V gene (reference sequence). This CDR3 has 14 residues. The ends were cut back, 2 bases at V and 7 bases at J, with 15 bases in the middle.

The CDR3 sequence is CASSLGLVQPQHF. The CDR3 coding sequence is TGTGCCAGCAGCTTAGGGCTAGTTCAGCCCCAGCATTTT. The rearrangement links TRBV7-2 to TRBJ1-5; D is ambiguous. Germline V CDR1 and CDR2: SGHTA, FQGNSA. V was clipped by 1 base and J by 6 bases, with 7 bases between them. This CDR3 has 13 residues. Together with reference TRBV7-2 and TRBJ1-5, the CDR3 gives the full variable domain: GAGVSQSPSNKVTEKGKDVELRCDPISGHTALYWYRQSLGQGLEFLIYFQGNSAPDKSGLPSDRFSAERTGGSVSTLTIQRTQQEDSAVYLCASSLGLVQPQHFGDGTRLSIL.

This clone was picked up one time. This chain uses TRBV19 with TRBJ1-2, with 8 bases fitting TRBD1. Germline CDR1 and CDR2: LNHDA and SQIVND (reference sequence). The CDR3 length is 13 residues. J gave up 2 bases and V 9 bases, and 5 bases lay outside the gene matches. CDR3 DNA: TGTGCCAGCATCCAGGGGGCGAACTATGGCTACACCTTC. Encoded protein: CASIQGANYGYTF.

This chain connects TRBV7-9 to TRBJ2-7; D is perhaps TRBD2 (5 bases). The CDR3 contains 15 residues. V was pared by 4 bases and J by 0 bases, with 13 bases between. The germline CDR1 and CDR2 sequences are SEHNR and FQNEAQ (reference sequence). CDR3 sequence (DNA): TGTGCCAGCAGCTACCGGTCCGGGGACTCCTACGAGCAGTACTTC. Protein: CASSYRSGDSYEQYF.

The CDR3 here is CASSYVAGALTYNEQFF. DNA for the CDR3: TGCGCCAGCAGCTACGTGGCGGGGGCGCTAACCTACAATGAGCAGTTCTTC. The genes are TRBV5-1 and TRBJ2-1; the D gene is possibly TRBD2 (7 bases). From germline, CDR1 is SGHRS and CDR2 YFSETQ. CDR3 length: 17 residues. With 3 bases removed from V and 2 bases from J, the gap between germline ends came to 18 bases.

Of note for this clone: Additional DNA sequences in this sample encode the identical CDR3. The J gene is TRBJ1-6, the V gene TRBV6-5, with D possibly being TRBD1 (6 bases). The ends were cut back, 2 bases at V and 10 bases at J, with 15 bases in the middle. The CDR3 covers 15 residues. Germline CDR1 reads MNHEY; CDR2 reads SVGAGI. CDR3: CASSYTDSLGSPLHF. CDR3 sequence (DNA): TGTGCCAGCAGTTACACGGACAGTCTAGGCTCACCCCTCCACTTT.

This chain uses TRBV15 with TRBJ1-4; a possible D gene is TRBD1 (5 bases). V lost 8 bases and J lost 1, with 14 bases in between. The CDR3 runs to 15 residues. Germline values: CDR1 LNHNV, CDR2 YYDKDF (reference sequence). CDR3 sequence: CATQWWGGTNEKLFF. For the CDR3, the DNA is TGTGCCACCCAATGGTGGGGGGGAACTAATGAAAAACTGTTTTTT.

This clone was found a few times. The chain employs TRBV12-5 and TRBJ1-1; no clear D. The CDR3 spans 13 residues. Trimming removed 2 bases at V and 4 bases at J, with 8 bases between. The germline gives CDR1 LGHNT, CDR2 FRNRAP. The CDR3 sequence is CASGLSISTEAFF. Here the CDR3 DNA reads TGTGCTAGTGGTTTGTCCATTAGCACTGAAGCTTTCTTT.

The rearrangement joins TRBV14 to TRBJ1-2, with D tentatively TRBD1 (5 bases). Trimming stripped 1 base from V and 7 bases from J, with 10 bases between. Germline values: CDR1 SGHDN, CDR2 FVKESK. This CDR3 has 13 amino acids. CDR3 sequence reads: CASSQARVTGYTF. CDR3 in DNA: TGTGCCAGCAGCCAAGCCAGGGTAACTGGCTACACCTTC.

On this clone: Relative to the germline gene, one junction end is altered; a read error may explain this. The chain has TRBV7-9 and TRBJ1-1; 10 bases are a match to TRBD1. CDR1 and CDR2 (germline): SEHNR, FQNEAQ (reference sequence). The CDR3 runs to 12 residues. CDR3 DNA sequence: TGTTCCAGCAGAGGACAGGGGGCTGAAGCTTTCTTT. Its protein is CSSRGQGAEAFF.

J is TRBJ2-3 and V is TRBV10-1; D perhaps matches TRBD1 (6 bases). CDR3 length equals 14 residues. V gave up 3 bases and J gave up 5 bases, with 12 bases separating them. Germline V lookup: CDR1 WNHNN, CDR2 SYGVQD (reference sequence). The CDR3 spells CASSDGQFRDTQYF. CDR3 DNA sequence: TGCGCCAGCAGTGACGGACAGTTCAGAGATACGCAGTATTTT.